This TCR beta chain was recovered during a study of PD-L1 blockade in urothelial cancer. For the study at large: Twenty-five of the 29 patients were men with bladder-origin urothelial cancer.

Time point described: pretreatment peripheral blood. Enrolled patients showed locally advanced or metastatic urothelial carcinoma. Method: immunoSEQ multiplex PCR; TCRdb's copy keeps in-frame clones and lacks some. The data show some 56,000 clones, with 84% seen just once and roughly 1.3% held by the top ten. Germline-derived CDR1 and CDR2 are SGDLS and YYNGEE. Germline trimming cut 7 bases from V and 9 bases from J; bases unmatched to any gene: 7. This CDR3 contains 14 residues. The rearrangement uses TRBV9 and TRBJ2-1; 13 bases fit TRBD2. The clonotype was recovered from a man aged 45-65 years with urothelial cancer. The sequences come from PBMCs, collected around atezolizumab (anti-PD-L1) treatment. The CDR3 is CASSLGTSGVEQFF. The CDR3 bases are TGTGCCAGCTCCCTGGGGACTAGCGGGGTTGAGCAGTTCTTC.